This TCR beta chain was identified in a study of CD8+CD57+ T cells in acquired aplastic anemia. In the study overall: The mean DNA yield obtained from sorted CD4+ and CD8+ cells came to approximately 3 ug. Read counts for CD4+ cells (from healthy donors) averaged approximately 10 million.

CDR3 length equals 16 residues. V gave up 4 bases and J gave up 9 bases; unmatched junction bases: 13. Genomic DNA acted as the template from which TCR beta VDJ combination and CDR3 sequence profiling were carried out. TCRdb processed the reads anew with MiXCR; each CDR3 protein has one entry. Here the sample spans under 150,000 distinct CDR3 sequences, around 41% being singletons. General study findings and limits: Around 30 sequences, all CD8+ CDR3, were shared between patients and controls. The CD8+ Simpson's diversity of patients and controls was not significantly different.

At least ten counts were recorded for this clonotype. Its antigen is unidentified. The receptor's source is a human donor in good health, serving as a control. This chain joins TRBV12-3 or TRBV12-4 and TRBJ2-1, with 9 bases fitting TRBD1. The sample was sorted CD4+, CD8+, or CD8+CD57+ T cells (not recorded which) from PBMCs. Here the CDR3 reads CASSSQQGALLSEQFF. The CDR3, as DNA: TGTGCCAGCAGTTCCCAACAGGGGGCTCTTCTCAGTGAGCAGTTCTTC.